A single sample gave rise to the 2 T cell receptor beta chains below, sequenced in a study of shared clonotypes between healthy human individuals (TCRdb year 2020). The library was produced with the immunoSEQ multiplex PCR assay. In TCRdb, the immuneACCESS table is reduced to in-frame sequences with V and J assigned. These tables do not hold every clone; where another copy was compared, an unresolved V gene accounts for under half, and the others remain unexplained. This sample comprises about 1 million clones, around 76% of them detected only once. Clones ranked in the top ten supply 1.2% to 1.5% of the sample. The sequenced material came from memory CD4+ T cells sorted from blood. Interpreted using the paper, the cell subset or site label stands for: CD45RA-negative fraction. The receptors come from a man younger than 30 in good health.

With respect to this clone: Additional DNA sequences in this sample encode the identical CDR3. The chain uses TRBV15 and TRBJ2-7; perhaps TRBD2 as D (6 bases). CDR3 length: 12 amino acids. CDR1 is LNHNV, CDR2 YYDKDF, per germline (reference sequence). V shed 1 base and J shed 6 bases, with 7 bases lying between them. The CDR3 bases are TGTGCCACCAGCAGAGTGGGGGGCGAGCAGTACTTC. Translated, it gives CATSRVGGEQYF. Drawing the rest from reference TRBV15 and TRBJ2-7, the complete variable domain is DAMVIQNPRYQVTQFGKPVTLSCSQTLNHNVMYWYQQKSSQAPKLLFHYYDKDFNNEADTPDNFQSRRPNTSFCFLDIRSPGLGDTAMYLCATSRVGGEQYFGPGTRLTVT.

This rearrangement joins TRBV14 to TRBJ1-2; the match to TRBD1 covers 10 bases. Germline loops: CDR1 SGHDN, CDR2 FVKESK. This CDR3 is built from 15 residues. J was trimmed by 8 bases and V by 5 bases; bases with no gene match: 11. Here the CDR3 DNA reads TGTGCCAGCAGCGCACCCGGGACAGGGGTCGGCGGCTACACCTTC. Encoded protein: CASSAPGTGVGGYTF.